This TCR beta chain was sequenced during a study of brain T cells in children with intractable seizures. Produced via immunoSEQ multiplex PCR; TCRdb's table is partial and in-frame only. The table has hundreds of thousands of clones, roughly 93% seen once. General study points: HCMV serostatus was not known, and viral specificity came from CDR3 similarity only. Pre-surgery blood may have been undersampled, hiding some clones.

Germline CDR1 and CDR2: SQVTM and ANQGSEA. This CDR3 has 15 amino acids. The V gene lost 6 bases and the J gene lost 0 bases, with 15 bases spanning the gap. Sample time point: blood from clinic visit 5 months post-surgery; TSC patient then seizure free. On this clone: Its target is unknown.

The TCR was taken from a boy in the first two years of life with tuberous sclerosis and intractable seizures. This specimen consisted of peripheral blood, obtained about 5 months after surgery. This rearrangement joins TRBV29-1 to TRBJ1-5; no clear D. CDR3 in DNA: TGCAGCGTCAACTCAAAGCGGTATAGCAATCAGCCCCAGCATTTT. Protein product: CSVNSKRYSNQPQHF.